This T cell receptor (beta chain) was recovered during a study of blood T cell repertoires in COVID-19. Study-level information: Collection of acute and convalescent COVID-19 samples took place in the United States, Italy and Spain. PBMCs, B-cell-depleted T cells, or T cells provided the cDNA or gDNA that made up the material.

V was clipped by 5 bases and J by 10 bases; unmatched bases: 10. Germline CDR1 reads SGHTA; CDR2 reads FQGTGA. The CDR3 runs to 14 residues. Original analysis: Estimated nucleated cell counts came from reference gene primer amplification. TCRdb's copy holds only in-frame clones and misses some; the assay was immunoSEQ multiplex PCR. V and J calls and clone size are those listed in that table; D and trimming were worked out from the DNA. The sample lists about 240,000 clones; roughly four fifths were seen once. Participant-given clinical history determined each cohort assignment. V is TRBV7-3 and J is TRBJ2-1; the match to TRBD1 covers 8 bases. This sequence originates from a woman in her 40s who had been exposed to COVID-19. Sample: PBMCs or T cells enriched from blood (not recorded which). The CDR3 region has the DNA TGTGCCAGCAGCCAGACAGGGGCGGAGGTCGAGCAGTTCTTC. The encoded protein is CASSQTGAEVEQFF.